Each of the 20 T cell receptor beta chains below was sequenced from the same sample in a study of blood T cell repertoires in COVID-19. The method was immunoSEQ multiplex PCR; TCRdb's version includes in-frame clones alone and lacks a portion of them. This table holds about 250,000 clones, about nine tenths found once. The sample taken for sequencing was peripheral blood. These receptors all stem from a woman aged 25-40 years with COVID-19, enrolled during active disease.

The V call is TRBV7-2, the J call TRBJ2-5; perhaps TRBD1 as D (7 bases). The germline V gene has CDR1 SGHTA and CDR2 FQGNSA. V lost 2 bases to trimming and J lost 9 bases, with 22 bases between them. The CDR3 totals 16 residues. CDR3 nucleotide sequence: TGTGCCAGCAGCTTACAACAGGGGCTACACCGGGGGCCCCAGTACTTC. As protein: CASSLQQGLHRGPQYF.

This clone has a single count. The chain has TRBV14 and TRBJ2-3; a weak D match, TRBD1 (6 bases). Germline V gene lookup returns CDR1 SGHDN and CDR2 FVKESK. This CDR3 is 15 amino acids long. The V end lost 4 bases, the J end lost 1 base, and 12 bases lay between the germline ends. CDR3 nucleotides: TGTGCCAGCAGCCGTGGGGGCTGGGGCACAGATACGCAGTATTTT. Protein product: CASSRGGWGTDTQYF.

This clone was recorded only once. The gene calls are TRBV6-5 and TRBJ1-6; D is undetermined. The V gene lost 0 bases and the J gene lost 0 bases, with 6 bases spanning the gap. Germline V gene data show CDR1 as MNHEY and CDR2 as SVGAGI. The CDR3 length is 16 residues. DNA of the CDR3: TGTGCCAGCAGTTACTCGAAGAGCTCCTATAATTCACCCCTCCACTTT. Encoded protein: CASSYSKSSYNSPLHF.

The gene calls are TRBV14 and TRBJ1-2; weak D call: TRBD1 (6 bases). With 5 bases removed from V and 5 bases from J, the gap between germline ends came to 24 bases. There are 17 residues in the CDR3. CDR1 and CDR2 (germline): SGHDN, FVKESK. The CDR3 loop reads CASSAESWGLFSYGYTF. The CDR3 DNA reads as TGTGCCAGCAGCGCAGAGTCATGGGGGCTGTTTTCGTATGGCTACACCTTC.

The gene calls are TRBV5-8 and TRBJ1-5, with TRBD1 matching 10 bases. This CDR3 is 16 amino acids long. The germline V gene encodes CDR1 SGHTS and CDR2 YDEGEE. Germline trimming cut 0 bases from V and 5 bases from J; bases unmatched to any gene: 5. The CDR3 bases are TGTGCCAGCAGCTTGGGTTCTGGGACAGGGGATCAGCCCCAGCATTTT. Translated: CASSLGSGTGDQPQHF.

This clone was observed once. V usage is TRBV7-9 and J usage is TRBJ2-1, with 8 bases that match TRBD1. CDR3 length: 17 amino acids. V lost 1 base, J lost 5 bases, and 10 bases stayed unmatched. Germline CDR1 and CDR2: SEHNR and FQNEAQ (reference sequence). The CDR3 DNA is TGTGCCAGCAGCTTAGTGTCTGGCCAGGGGGCTGACAATGAGCAGTTCTTC. This encodes CASSLVSGQGADNEQFF.

The J gene is TRBJ1-2, the V gene TRBV3-1 (or the pseudogene TRBV3-2); 8 nucleotides agree with TRBD1. Germline V lookup: CDR1 LGHDT, CDR2 YNNKEL (reference sequence). The length of the CDR3 is 19 residues. After removal of 3 bases from V and 2 bases from J, the junction contained 17 bases not matched to a gene. CDR3 amino acids: CASSHEYETRTGRNYGYTF. For the CDR3, the DNA is TGTGCCAGCAGCCATGAATACGAAACAAGGACAGGGAGGAACTATGGCTACACCTTC.

The rearrangement joins TRBV6-5 to TRBJ2-2; tentative D call: TRBD2 (7 bases). The V gene lost 0 bases and the J gene lost 2 bases, with 10 bases spanning the gap. This CDR3 spans 16 amino acids. CDR1 MNHEY and CDR2 SVGAGI come from the germline V gene. In nucleotides, the CDR3 is TGTGCCAGCAGTTACTCGGGGGGGGGCAACACCGGGGAGCTGTTTTTT. As protein: CASSYSGGGNTGELFF.

The rearrangement uses TRBV3-1 (or the pseudogene TRBV3-2) and TRBJ2-5, with no clear D. The CDR3 has 14 amino acids. V shed 5 bases and J shed 0 bases, with 10 bases lying between them. CDR1 is LGHDT and CDR2 is YNNKEL in the germline V gene (reference sequence). Here the CDR3 reads CASSRDMNQETQYF. Here the CDR3 DNA reads TGTGCCAGCAGCAGAGACATGAACCAAGAGACCCAGTACTTC.

In regard to this clone: Additional DNA sequences in this sample encode the identical CDR3. The V call is TRBV7-2, the J call TRBJ2-3; 9 positions agree with TRBD1. With 5 bases clipped from V and 3 bases from J, the junction kept 3 bases outside the gene matches. The CDR3 is made up of 14 amino acids. The germline V gene encodes CDR1 SGHTA and CDR2 FQGNSA. This chain's CDR3 is CASSAGQGTDTQYF. The CDR3 DNA sequence: TGTGCCAGCAGCGCCGGACAGGGGACAGATACGCAGTATTTT. Supplemented by reference TRBV7-2 and TRBJ2-3, the full variable domain reads GAGVSQSPSNKVTEKGKDVELRCDPISGHTALYWYRQSLGQGLEFLIYFQGNSAPDKSGLPSDRFSAERTGGSVSTLTIQRTQQEDSAVYLCASSAGQGTDTQYFGPGTRLTVL.

The chain uses TRBV6-5 and TRBJ1-2; D possibly corresponds to TRBD1 (5 bases). V lost 6 bases, J lost 4 bases, and 15 bases lay in between. Per the germline V gene, CDR1 is MNHEY and CDR2 is SVGAGI. The CDR3 loop spans 14 amino acids. The DNA for the CDR3 is TGTGCCAGCAGCCGAGGACAATCCGCCTATGGCTACACCTTC. Amino acid sequence: CASSRGQSAYGYTF.

The chain couples TRBV4-1 to TRBJ2-5; 9 bases are a match to TRBD1. CDR3 size: 15 residues. From germline, CDR1 is MGHRA and CDR2 YSYEKL. J lost 4 bases, V lost 4 bases, and 7 bases had no gene match. CDR3 loop: CASSLWTGEGETQYF. The CDR3 DNA follows: TGCGCCAGCAGCCTCTGGACAGGGGAGGGAGAGACCCAGTACTTC.

V usage is TRBV9 and J usage is TRBJ1-1; unclear D gene. Deletions cut 0 bases from V and 2 bases from J, with 8 bases between. Germline assignment: CDR1 SGDLS and CDR2 YYNGEE. CDR3 length: 14 residues. The CDR3 sequence is CASSVAPRNTEAFF. In DNA, the CDR3 is TGTGCCAGCAGCGTAGCCCCCAGAAACACTGAAGCTTTCTTT.

The CDR3 region has the DNA TGTGCCAGCAGTGAATGGTGGGACATTTATGGCTACACCTTC. Residues: CASSEWWDIYGYTF. V usage is TRBV2 and J usage is TRBJ1-2, with D perhaps TRBD1 (6 bases). Trimming stripped 2 bases from V and 5 bases from J, with 12 bases between. This CDR3 is 14 amino acids long. Germline-derived CDR1 and CDR2 are SNHLY and FYNNEI.

The chain links TRBV28 to TRBJ2-2; TRBD2 agrees at 8 bases. The CDR3 runs 16 residues. Germline V gene data show CDR1 as MDHEN and CDR2 as SYDVKM. The ends lost 7 bases at V and 5 bases at J; junction bases unmatched: 12. CDR3 protein: CASTLDGGAGTGELFF. The CDR3 DNA reads as TGTGCCAGCACCCTAGACGGGGGGGCCGGAACCGGGGAGCTGTTTTTT.

This chain connects TRBV6-2 or TRBV6-3 to TRBJ1-1, with a weak D call TRBD1 (5 bases). The CDR3 loop spans 14 amino acids. V was clipped by 5 bases and J by 3 bases, with 13 bases between them. Germline CDR1 reads MNHEY; CDR2 reads SVGEGT. CDR3 DNA: TGTGCCAGCAGTAGGGGCAGGGATTACACTGAAGCTTTCTTT. Amino acid sequence: CASSRGRDYTEAFF.

The genes are TRBV7-9 and TRBJ2-3; no clear D gene. The ends were cut back, 1 base at V and 4 bases at J, with 15 bases in the middle. The CDR3 consists of 16 residues. From germline, CDR1 is SEHNR and CDR2 FQNEAQ (reference sequence). In DNA form, the CDR3 reads TGTGCCAGCAGCTTAGTTTTAATAGTTTCGGCAGATACGCAGTATTTT. It is translated as CASSLVLIVSADTQYF.

The rearrangement joins TRBV18 to TRBJ1-4, with unresolved D. V lost 6 bases and J 0 bases, leaving 11 bases between the germline ends. The germline CDR1 and CDR2 sequences are KGHSH and LQKENI. The CDR3 loop spans 15 amino acids. The CDR3 here is CASSLGVATNEKLFF. CDR3 nucleotides: TGTGCCAGCTCCCTGGGAGTTGCAACTAATGAAAAACTGTTTTTT.

This clone showed up just once. The J gene is TRBJ1-2, the V gene TRBV25-1; 7 bases are a match to TRBD1. The CDR3 runs 15 residues. V was pared by 3 bases and J by 7 bases, with 11 bases of the junction left unmatched. Germline CDR1 reads MGHDK; CDR2 reads SYGVNS. The CDR3 is CASSESTTGLSGYTF. The DNA for the CDR3 is TGTGCCAGCAGTGAGTCTACGACAGGGCTGAGTGGCTACACCTTC.

CDR3 DNA: TGTGCCAGCAGCCCGGGACTAGCGGGCCGCGGTACGCAGTATTTT. This sequence encodes CASSPGLAGRGTQYF. J is TRBJ2-3 and V is TRBV7-8; 12 bases match TRBD2. V shed 5 bases, J shed 8 bases, and the junction held 8 bases outside the gene matches. CDR3 length: 15 residues. Germline V gene data show CDR1 as SGHVS and CDR2 as FQNEAQ.